This T cell receptor (beta chain) was found in a study of cytotoxic CD8 clonotypes in ibrutinib-treated CLL. With 4 bases clipped from V and 7 bases from J, the junction kept 9 bases outside the gene matches. The CDR3 runs 13 residues. Germline V gene lookup returns CDR1 SQVTM and CDR2 ANQGSEA. The assay was immunoSEQ multiplex PCR, and TCRdb's table has in-frame clones only and misses some. The sample has hundreds of thousands of clones, around 70% seen once. This clonotype originated in a human donor with chronic lymphocytic leukemia. The sequencing used PBMCs, collected after 24 months of ibrutinib treatment. The gene calls are TRBV29-1 and TRBJ2-7, with 8 bases identical to TRBD2. CDR3 nucleotides: TGCAGCGTTGGTGGAGCGGGAGTAGAAGAGCAGTACTTC. Its translation is CSVGGAGVEEQYF.